This T cell receptor (beta chain) was identified in a study of cytomegalovirus exposure and HLA in healthy donors. General observations from the study: It was taken for granted in presence/absence analyses that sequencing depth across donors was roughly uniform. HLA-A and HLA-B allele assignments for most subjects were reportedly predicted accurately using TCR beta sequences.

The CDR3 totals 14 residues. CDR1 and CDR2 from the germline V gene are LGHNA and YSLEER. With 0 bases removed from V and 6 bases from J, the gap between germline ends came to 12 bases. PCR was performed using 60 Vbeta and 13 Jbeta primers. TCRdb's copy holds only in-frame clones and misses some; the assay was immunoSEQ multiplex PCR. This sample carries around 150,000 clones, 60% to 80% of them seen once, and the ten largest clones take about 1.3%. As for this clone: No antigen is known for it.

The genes are TRBV4-3 and TRBJ2-7; TRBD2 might be the D (5 bases). Sample: PBMCs. The TCR originated in a male donor in good health and CMV-seronegative. The CDR3 reads CASSQDWLASEQYF. The CDR3 coding sequence is TGCGCCAGCAGCCAAGACTGGCTAGCCTCCGAGCAGTACTTC.